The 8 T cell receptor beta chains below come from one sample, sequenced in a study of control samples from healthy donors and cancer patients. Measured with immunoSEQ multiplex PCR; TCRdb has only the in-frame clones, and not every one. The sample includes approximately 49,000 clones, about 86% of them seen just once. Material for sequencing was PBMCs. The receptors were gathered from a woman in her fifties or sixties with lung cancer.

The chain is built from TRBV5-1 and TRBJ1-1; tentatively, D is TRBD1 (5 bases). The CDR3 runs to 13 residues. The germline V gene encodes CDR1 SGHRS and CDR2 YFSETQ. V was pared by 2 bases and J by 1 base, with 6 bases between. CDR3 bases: TGCGCCAGCAGCTTAGGGGAGAACACTGAAGCTTTCTTT. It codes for CASSLGENTEAFF. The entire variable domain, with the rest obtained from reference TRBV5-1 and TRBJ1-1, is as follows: KAGVTQTPRYLIKTRGQQVTLSCSPISGHRSVSWYQQTPGQGLQFLFEYFSETQRNKGNFPGRFSGRQFSNSRSEMNVSTLELGDSALYLCASSLGENTEAFFGQGTRLTVV.

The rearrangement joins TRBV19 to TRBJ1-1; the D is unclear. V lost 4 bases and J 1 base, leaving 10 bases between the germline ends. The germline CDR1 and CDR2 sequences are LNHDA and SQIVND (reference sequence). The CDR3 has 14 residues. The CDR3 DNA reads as TGTGCCAGTAGTACGGGCAGCCAGAACACTGAAGCTTTCTTT. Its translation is CASSTGSQNTEAFF.

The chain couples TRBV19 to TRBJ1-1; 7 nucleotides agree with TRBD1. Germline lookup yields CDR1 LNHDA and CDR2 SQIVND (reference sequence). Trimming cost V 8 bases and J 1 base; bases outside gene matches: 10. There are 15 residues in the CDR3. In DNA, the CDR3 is TGTGCCAGTCAAAGGGGGACAGCCCAGAACACTGAAGCTTTCTTT. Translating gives CASQRGTAQNTEAFF.

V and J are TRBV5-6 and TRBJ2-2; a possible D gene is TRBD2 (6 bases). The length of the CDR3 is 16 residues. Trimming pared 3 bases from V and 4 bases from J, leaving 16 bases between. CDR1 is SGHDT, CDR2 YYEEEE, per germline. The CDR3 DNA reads TGTGCCAGCAGCTGGGGACTGGGGAGCGGCACCGGGGAGCTGTTTTTT. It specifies CASSWGLGSGTGELFF.

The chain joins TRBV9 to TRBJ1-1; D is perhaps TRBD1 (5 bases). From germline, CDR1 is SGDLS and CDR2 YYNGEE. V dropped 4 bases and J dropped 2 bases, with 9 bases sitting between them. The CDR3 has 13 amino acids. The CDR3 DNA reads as TGTGCCAGCAGCTCGGGACCCAACACTGAAGCTTTCTTT. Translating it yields CASSSGPNTEAFF.

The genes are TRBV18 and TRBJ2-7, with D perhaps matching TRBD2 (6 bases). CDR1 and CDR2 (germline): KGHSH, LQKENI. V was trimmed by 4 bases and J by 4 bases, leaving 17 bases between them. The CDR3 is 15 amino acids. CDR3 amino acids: CASSQNIGGEYEQYF. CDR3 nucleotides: TGTGCCAGCTCACAAAACATTGGAGGGGAGTACGAGCAGTACTTC.

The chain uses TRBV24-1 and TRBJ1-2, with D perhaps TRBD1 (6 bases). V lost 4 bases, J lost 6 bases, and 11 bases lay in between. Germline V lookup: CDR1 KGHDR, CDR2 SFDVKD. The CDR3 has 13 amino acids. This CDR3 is CATSDSGVNGYTF. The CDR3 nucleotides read TGTGCCACCAGTGACTCAGGGGTTAATGGCTACACCTTC.

The CDR3: CASRTLTPETQYF. As DNA, the CDR3 is TGCGCCAGCAGGACCCTCACCCCAGAGACCCAGTACTTC. The rearrangement joins TRBV23-1 to TRBJ2-5; D not resolved. TRBV23-1 is known as an ORF, though its function is uncertain. V lost 6 bases and J lost 4, with 12 bases in between. The CDR3 has 13 residues.